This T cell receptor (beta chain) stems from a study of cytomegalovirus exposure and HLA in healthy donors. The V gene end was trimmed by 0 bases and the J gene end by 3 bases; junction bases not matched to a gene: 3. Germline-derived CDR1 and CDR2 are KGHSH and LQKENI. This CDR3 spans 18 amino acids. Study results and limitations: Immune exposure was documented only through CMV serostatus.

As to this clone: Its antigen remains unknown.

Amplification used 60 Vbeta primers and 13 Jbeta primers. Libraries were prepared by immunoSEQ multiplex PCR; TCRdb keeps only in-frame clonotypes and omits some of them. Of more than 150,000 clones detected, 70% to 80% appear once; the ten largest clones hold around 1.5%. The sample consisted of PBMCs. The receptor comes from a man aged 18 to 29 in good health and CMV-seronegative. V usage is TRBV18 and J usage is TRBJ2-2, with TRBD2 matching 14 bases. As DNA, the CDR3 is TGTGCCAGCTCACCACCTGGACTAGCGGGAGGTCACACCGGGGAGCTGTTTTTT. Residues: CASSPPGLAGGHTGELFF.